The 25 T cell receptor beta chains presented below share a single source sample, sequenced in a study of blood T cells in healthy people across ages. Primed by a sample-barcoded 5' primer and a J-beta primer mix, a second PCR proceeded for roughly 7 to 11 cycles. TCRdb processed the 5' RACE reads anew with MiXCR; each CDR3 protein has one entry. The sample carries about 1,500,000 distinct CDR3 sequences, 28% recorded once. The material sequenced was blood. The source of these receptors is a woman under 40 in good health.

This clonotype turned up a few times. This chain joins TRBV10-3 and TRBJ1-6; 7 nucleotides line up with TRBD1. The CDR3 contains 15 residues. Germline CDR1 ENHRY, CDR2 SYGVKD. V lost 9 bases to trimming and J lost 0 bases; unmatched junction nucleotides: 5. CDR3 sequence (DNA): TGTGCCATAGGACAGGTCGGCTCCTATAATTCACCCCTCCACTTT. Translating gives CAIGQVGSYNSPLHF.

This clonotype came up a few times. The chain joins TRBV20-1 to TRBJ1-6; TRBD1 might be the D (5 bases). The CDR3 is made up of 14 amino acids. The germline gives CDR1 DFQATT, CDR2 SNEGSKA (reference sequence). V was cut by 3 bases and J by 2 bases, with 8 bases left in between. DNA of the CDR3: TGCAGTGCTAGCCCGGGGGCCTATAATTCACCCCTCCACTTT. Translating gives CSASPGAYNSPLHF.

This clonotype was observed a few times. The chain employs TRBV25-1 and TRBJ2-5, with 11 bases that match TRBD1. V was clipped by 8 bases and J by 1 base; unmatched bases: 6. Germline V gene sequence: CDR1 MGHDK, CDR2 SYGVNS. The CDR3 consists of 15 residues. The CDR3 protein is CASGWGQGVQETQYF. DNA of the CDR3: TGTGCCAGCGGTTGGGGACAGGGGGTCCAAGAGACCCAGTACTTC.

The rearrangement joins TRBV10-3 to TRBJ2-3; 8 bases map to TRBD2. The V gene end was trimmed by 5 bases and the J gene end by 2 bases; junction bases not matched to a gene: 6. The germline CDR1 and CDR2 sequences are ENHRY and SYGVKD. The CDR3 extends over 15 amino acids. The CDR3 spells CAISRNSGDTDTQYF. The CDR3 DNA reads as TGTGCCATCAGTCGCAATAGCGGGGACACAGATACGCAGTATTTT.

The rearrangement uses TRBV11-1 and TRBJ2-2; D remains unclear. Germline V gene sequence: CDR1 SGHAT, CDR2 FQDESV (reference sequence). The CDR3 spans 13 residues. V was shortened by 4 bases and J by 7 bases, with 10 bases between the two germline ends. For the CDR3, the DNA is TGTGCCAGCAGCTCGAGGCGGAACGGGGAGCTGTTTTTT. Its protein product is CASSSRRNGELFF.

A few counts support this clonotype. The chain is built from TRBV28 and TRBJ1-5; D might be TRBD1 (6 bases). The CDR3 loop spans 15 amino acids. Trimming removed 6 bases at V and 4 bases at J, with 16 bases between. The germline gives CDR1 MDHEN, CDR2 SYDVKM. The CDR3 nucleotides read TGTGCCAGCAGACTAAACAGGGTCCGGAATCAGCCCCAGCATTTT. Protein: CASRLNRVRNQPQHF.

This clonotype was seen once. Its ends do not fully match the called genes, so a read error is possible. This sequence joins TRBV20-1 and TRBJ1-2; D remains unclear. From germline, CDR1 is DFQATT and CDR2 SNEGSKA (reference sequence). The CDR3 is 17 amino acids. CDR3 protein: CGAAEKFPLSYYYGYTF. As DNA, the CDR3 is TGCGGTGCTGCCGAAAAGTTCCCCTTATCCTACTACTATGGCTACACCTTC.

This chain joins TRBV27 and TRBJ1-5; no definite D call. The V end was cut by 5 bases, the J end by 3 bases, with 8 bases between. The CDR3 contains 13 residues. Germline CDR1 MNHEY, CDR2 SMNVEV (reference sequence). The CDR3 nucleotides are TGTGCCAGCAGTCCGACAATCAATCAGCCCCAGCATTTT. As protein: CASSPTINQPQHF.

CDR3 sequence: CASSLMVGYGEQFF. CDR3 DNA: TGTGCCAGCAGTTTAATGGTCGGCTATGGGGAGCAGTTCTTC. The chain recombines TRBV27 with TRBJ2-1; D is uncertain. Trimming stripped 2 bases from V and 10 bases from J, with 15 bases between. Germline-derived CDR1 and CDR2 are MNHEY and SMNVEV (reference sequence). The CDR3 extends over 14 amino acids.

This chain links TRBV30 with TRBJ2-1; D is ambiguous. Germline values: CDR1 GTSNPN, CDR2 SVGIG (reference sequence). The ends were cut back, 4 bases at V and 5 bases at J, with 12 bases in the middle. The CDR3 spans 13 residues. For the CDR3, the DNA is TGTGCCTGGAAGATTCGGCCTAACAATGAGCAGTTCTTC. Protein sequence: CAWKIRPNNEQFF.

This clonotype came up a few times. The gene calls are TRBV6-2 or TRBV6-3 and TRBJ2-7, with a weak D call TRBD1 (6 bases). V was trimmed by 8 bases and J by 6 bases, leaving 17 bases between them. The CDR3 loop spans 13 amino acids. Germline-derived CDR1 and CDR2 are MNHEY and SVGEGT. CDR3 in DNA: TGTGCCAGCTCCCAGAGGGGCAGGGGCGAGCAGTACTTC. It translates to CASSQRGRGEQYF.

This clonotype was seen repeatedly, ten times or more. The V call is TRBV29-1, the J call TRBJ2-5; D gene unclear. CDR1 SQVTM and CDR2 ANQGSEA come from the germline V gene. V shed 4 bases and J shed 4 bases, with 13 bases lying between them. This CDR3 is built from 13 residues. The CDR3 region has the DNA TGCAGCGTTGGGGGATCTATTGGAGAGACCCAGTACTTC. Residues: CSVGGSIGETQYF.

Remarks on this clonotype: A much larger clone differs from this one at a single base, so this may be a read error. The chain links TRBV5-1 to TRBJ2-7, with 8 bases matching TRBD1. V lost 4 bases to trimming and J lost 3 bases; unmatched junction nucleotides: 9. The CDR3 length is 15 residues. Germline CDR1 and CDR2: SGHRS and YFSETQ. The CDR3 nucleotides are TGCGCCAGCAGCCTCGGGGACAGGAACATCTACGAGCAGTACTTC. This translates into CASSLGDRNIYEQYF.

The sample holds a few counts of this clonotype. DNA for the CDR3: TGTGCCAGCAGCTTGAATCTAGCTACGCAGTATTTT. Amino acid sequence: CASSLNLATQYF. The J gene is TRBJ2-3, the V gene TRBV5-6, with TRBD2 as a possible D gene (5 bases). The germline V gene encodes CDR1 SGHDT and CDR2 YYEEEE. The CDR3 runs to 12 residues. V shed 1 base and J shed 8 bases, with 8 bases lying between them.

The chain employs TRBV12-3 or TRBV12-4 and TRBJ1-1; the D gene is possibly TRBD1 (6 bases). V gave up 0 bases and J gave up 4 bases, with 12 bases separating them. This CDR3 is built from 15 residues. The CDR3 DNA reads TGTGCCAGCAGTTTAGCGCGGGGAGGGGGCACTGAAGCTTTCTTT. Its protein is CASSLARGGGTEAFF.

This clonotype was detected ten times or more. The genes are TRBV20-1 and TRBJ2-1, with 11 nucleotides matching TRBD2. The CDR3 spans 13 residues. Trimming took 3 bases from V and 9 from J; bases not matched to a gene: 4. Germline V gene lookup returns CDR1 DFQATT and CDR2 SNEGSKA (reference sequence). CDR3 protein: CSASFLAGGEQFF. The CDR3 bases are TGCAGTGCTAGTTTTCTAGCGGGAGGTGAGCAGTTCTTC.

The J gene is TRBJ1-1, the V gene TRBV20-1; perhaps TRBD1 as D (6 bases). V lost 3 bases and J lost 1, with 18 bases in between. The CDR3 length is 16 residues. From germline, CDR1 is DFQATT and CDR2 SNEGSKA (reference sequence). The CDR3 coding sequence is TGCAGTGCTAGCCAGGGTGGGGGCGCGGGGAACACTGAAGCTTTCTTT. It is translated as CSASQGGGAGNTEAFF.

The chain combines TRBV12-3 or TRBV12-4 with TRBJ2-2, with 12 bases lining up with TRBD2. The length of the CDR3 is 18 residues. V shed 4 bases and J 1 base; nucleotides not matched to a gene: 7. The CDR3 spells CASSSRLTSGGNTGELFF. In DNA form, the CDR3 reads TGTGCCAGCAGTTCCCGTCTGACTAGCGGGGGGAACACCGGGGAGCTGTTTTTT.

This clonotype was observed a handful of times. V and J are TRBV7-2 and TRBJ2-1; 13 nucleotides match TRBD2. The CDR3 totals 15 residues. CDR1 and CDR2 from the germline V gene are SGHTA and FQGNSA. Trimming removed 6 bases from V and 8 bases from J; junction bases left unmatched: 7. The CDR3 region has the DNA TGTGCCAGCAGACCCTCGGGACTAGCGGGATATGAGCAGTTCTTC. It codes for CASRPSGLAGYEQFF. Full variable domain (outside the CDR3, taken from reference TRBV7-2 and TRBJ2-1): GAGVSQSPSNKVTEKGKDVELRCDPISGHTALYWYRQSLGQGLEFLIYFQGNSAPDKSGLPSDRFSAERTGGSVSTLTIQRTQQEDSAVYLCASRPSGLAGYEQFFGPGTRLTVL.

This clonotype was seen at least ten times. V usage is TRBV7-2 and J usage is TRBJ2-3; 14 bases align to TRBD2. CDR1 is SGHTA, CDR2 FQGNSA, per germline. The CDR3 is 17 amino acids. V lost 2 bases and J lost 4; bases outside the gene matches: 5. As DNA, the CDR3 is TGTGCCAGCAGCTTAAGACTAGCGGGAGGGCGCTCAGATACGCAGTATTTT. This encodes CASSLRLAGGRSDTQYF. Supplemented by reference TRBV7-2 and TRBJ2-3, the full variable domain reads GAGVSQSPSNKVTEKGKDVELRCDPISGHTALYWYRQSLGQGLEFLIYFQGNSAPDKSGLPSDRFSAERTGGSVSTLTIQRTQQEDSAVYLCASSLRLAGGRSDTQYFGPGTRLTVL.

The table lists this clonotype with a few counts. V and J are TRBV3-1 and TRBJ2-7; D unclear. Deletions cut 0 bases from V and 5 bases from J, with 14 bases between. The CDR3 loop spans 15 amino acids. Germline-derived CDR1 and CDR2 are LGHDT and YNNKEL (reference sequence). The CDR3 region is CASSQDLIENHEQYF. The CDR3 DNA reads as TGTGCCAGCAGCCAAGATCTAATAGAGAACCACGAGCAGTACTTC.

This clonotype was counted at least ten times. This chain links TRBV4-2 with TRBJ2-7; D assignment may be TRBD1 or TRBD2 (6 bases each). This CDR3 has 16 amino acids. The germline gives CDR1 LGHNA, CDR2 YNFKEQ. V lost 5 bases and J 4 bases, leaving 21 bases between the germline ends. CDR3 sequence reads: CASSAPLPGDSYEQYF. The CDR3 nucleotides are TGTGCCAGCAGCGCCCCCCTCCCAGGGGACTCGTACGAGCAGTACTTC.

This clonotype was detected ten times or more. CDR3 sequence: CASSQRQGDEQYF. CDR3 nucleotide sequence: TGCGCCAGCAGCCAAAGACAGGGTGACGAGCAGTACTTC. The rearrangement links TRBV4-1 to TRBJ2-7, with 7 bases identical to TRBD1. This CDR3 region has 13 residues. Germline trimming cut 2 bases from V and 5 bases from J; bases unmatched to any gene: 3. Germline V lookup: CDR1 MGHRA, CDR2 YSYEKL.

To note about this clonotype: A much larger clonotype is one base distant, so this may be a read error. V and J are TRBV6-1 and TRBJ2-7; D gene unclear. This CDR3 spans 17 amino acids. Germline-derived CDR1 and CDR2 are MNHNS and SASEGT. V lost 11 bases to trimming and J lost 3 bases, with 29 bases between them. The CDR3 sequence: CAGNTEDPWALNYEQYF. DNA for the CDR3: TGTGCCGGAAACACCGAAGACCCCTGGGCACTAAACTACGAGCAGTACTTC.

The chain employs TRBV20-1 and TRBJ2-2; the match to TRBD1 covers 8 bases. Per germline, CDR1 DFQATT and CDR2 SNEGSKA (reference sequence). The CDR3 runs to 13 residues. Unmatched junction bases numbered 5, after V lost 6 bases and J lost 5 bases. CDR3 region: CSARRTGTGELFF. The CDR3 nucleotides are TGCAGTGCGCGTAGGACAGGGACCGGGGAGCTGTTTTTT.